The present entry profiles one T cell receptor (beta chain) with its context. Per the original methods: Amplifying reference gene primers gave estimates of nucleated cell counts. Measured with immunoSEQ multiplex PCR; TCRdb has only the in-frame clones, and not every one. V and J calls and clone size are copied from that table; D and trimming were computed from the DNA. The sample holds about 71,000 clones, approximately 90% seen once. Germline CDR1 and CDR2: SGHDT and YYEEEE. The CDR3 has 13 amino acids. Trimming removed 3 bases at V and 7 bases at J, with 12 bases between. The sample originates from a study of blood T cell repertoires in COVID-19. About the study: Sources were T cells, B-cell-depleted T cells, or PBMCs; the material itself was cDNA or gDNA.

Sequencing input: peripheral blood. This clonotype originated in a young woman with acute or convalescent COVID-19. The chain has TRBV5-6 and TRBJ2-3; D gene unclear. CDR3 bases: TGTGCCAGCAGCTCATTCCTGGCAAATACGCAGTATTTT. Protein product: CASSSFLANTQYF.